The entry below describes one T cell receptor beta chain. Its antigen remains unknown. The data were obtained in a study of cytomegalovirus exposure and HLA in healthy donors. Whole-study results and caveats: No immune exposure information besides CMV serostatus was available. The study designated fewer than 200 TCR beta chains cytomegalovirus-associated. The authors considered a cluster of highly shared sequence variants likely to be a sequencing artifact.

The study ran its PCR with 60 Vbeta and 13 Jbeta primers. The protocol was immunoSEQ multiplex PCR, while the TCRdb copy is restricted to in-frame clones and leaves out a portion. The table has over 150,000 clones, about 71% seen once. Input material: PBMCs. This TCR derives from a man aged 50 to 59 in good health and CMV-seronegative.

The CDR3 nucleotides are TGTGCCAGCAGCCAAGATTACGGGGAGGTGAACACTGAAGCTTTCTTT. Residues: CASSQDYGEVNTEAFF. This chain links TRBV14 with TRBJ1-1; D remains unclear. Trimming shortened V by 0 bases and J by 0 bases, and 11 bases separated the two germline ends. The CDR3 consists of 16 residues. Per germline, CDR1 SGHDN and CDR2 FVKESK.